Each of the 26 T cell receptor beta chains below was sequenced from the same sample in a study of early T cells in non-severe SARS-CoV-2 infection. In TCRdb, the 5' RACE reads were re-called with MiXCR into one record per CDR3 protein. The sample consists of 83,000 or so distinct CDR3 sequences, about 10% of them appearing once. The sample here was whole blood, taken at baseline. These receptors all stem from an adult who was a healthcare worker with PCR-confirmed SARS-CoV-2 infection or an uninfected control (not recorded which).

This clonotype was counted many times. The genes are TRBV27 and TRBJ2-2, with TRBD1 identical over 11 bases. CDR1 MNHEY and CDR2 SMNVEV come from the germline V gene (reference sequence). This CDR3 is 16 amino acids long. With V trimmed by 1 base and J by 4 bases, 2 bases remained unmatched. The CDR3 protein is CASSLLGQGGTGELFF. CDR3 in DNA: TGTGCCAGCAGTTTATTGGGACAGGGGGGCACCGGGGAGCTGTTTTTT.

This chain uses TRBV7-9 with TRBJ2-1, with D unclear. Between the trimmed V and J ends, which lost 11 bases and 9 bases, there was a span of 14 bases. The CDR3 runs 11 residues. Per the germline V gene, CDR1 is SEHNR and CDR2 is FQNEAQ (reference sequence). CDR3 residues: CAQAPLSEQFF. CDR3 DNA: TGTGCCCAAGCCCCCCTTTCTGAGCAGTTCTTC.

There are many counts of this clonotype. This rearrangement joins TRBV28 to TRBJ2-4, with 9 bases that match TRBD2. V lost 4 bases, J lost 8 bases, and 9 bases stayed unmatched. The CDR3 sequence is 15 residues long. Germline CDR1 reads MDHEN; CDR2 reads SYDVKM. This chain's CDR3 is CASSSSGIAPHIQYF. The CDR3 bases are TGTGCCAGCAGTTCTAGCGGGATCGCCCCACACATTCAGTACTTC. Full variable domain (outside the CDR3, taken from reference TRBV28 and TRBJ2-4): DVKVTQSSRYLVKRTGEKVFLECVQDMDHENMFWYRQDPGLGLRLIYFSYDVKMKEKGDIPEGYSVSREKKERFSLILESASTNQTSMYLCASSSSGIAPHIQYFGAGTRLSVL.

This clonotype has more than one count but fewer than ten. J is TRBJ1-1 and V is TRBV20-1; possibly TRBD1 for D (6 bases). Trimming shortened V by 0 bases and J by 2 bases, and 13 bases separated the two germline ends. Germline loops: CDR1 DFQATT, CDR2 SNEGSKA (reference sequence). This CDR3 region has 15 residues. The CDR3 coding sequence is TGCAGTGCTAGAGATGGGGGCCGTATCAACACTGAAGCTTTCTTT. It specifies CSARDGGRINTEAFF.

In this sample, this clonotype turned up many times. The V and J genes are TRBV20-1 and TRBJ2-5; tentative D call: TRBD1 (5 bases). The V end lost 0 bases, the J end lost 3 bases, and 17 bases lay between the germline ends. The CDR3 runs 16 residues. Germline V CDR1 and CDR2: DFQATT, SNEGSKA (reference sequence). CDR3 DNA: TGCAGTGCTAGAGATCGAGACAGCGTCCCCAAAGAGACCCAGTACTTC. Protein: CSARDRDSVPKETQYF.

This clonotype was picked up many times. V gene TRBV20-1 combines with J gene TRBJ2-5, with unresolved D. The CDR3 extends over 12 amino acids. CDR1 and CDR2 from the germline V gene are DFQATT and SNEGSKA (reference sequence). V lost 1 base to trimming and J lost 2 bases, with 5 bases between them. This CDR3 is CSARVFQETQYF. The CDR3, as DNA: TGCAGTGCTAGAGTCTTTCAAGAGACCCAGTACTTC.

This clonotype was detected many times. The chain carries TRBV28 and TRBJ1-1, with D unresolved. Germline V CDR1 and CDR2: MDHEN, SYDVKM. Deletions cut 6 bases from V and 8 bases from J, with 16 bases between. The CDR3 has 13 residues. CDR3 DNA: TGTGCCAGCAGCCTTAGACTTATACCCGAAGCTTTCTTT. Its protein product is CASSLRLIPEAFF.

This clonotype was observed a few times. V usage is TRBV7-8 and J usage is TRBJ2-1, with TRBD2 matching 13 bases. This CDR3 is built from 17 residues. The V gene's germline CDR1 is SGHVS and CDR2 FQNEAQ. Unmatched junction bases numbered 7, after V lost 0 bases and J lost 8 bases. The CDR3 spells CASSLAPGLAGRHEQFF. The CDR3, as DNA: TGTGCCAGCAGCTTAGCCCCGGGACTAGCGGGACGGCATGAGCAGTTCTTC.

J is TRBJ2-5 and V is TRBV10-3; TRBD1 matches at 7 bases. Germline values: CDR1 ENHRY, CDR2 SYGVKD. With V trimmed by 8 bases and J by 1 base, 4 bases remained unmatched. The CDR3 loop spans 13 amino acids. CDR3 DNA sequence: TGTGCCATCCGAGGACAGGCCCAAGAGACCCAGTACTTC. Encoded protein: CAIRGQAQETQYF.

In this sample, this clonotype turned up many times. The V call is TRBV11-1, the J call TRBJ2-7, with a possible D match to TRBD1 (5 bases). V shed 3 bases and J shed 0 bases, with 9 bases lying between them. The CDR3 has 14 amino acids. Germline CDR1 and CDR2: SGHAT and FQDESV (reference sequence). As DNA, the CDR3 is TGTGCCAGCAGCTTCAGCGACAGCTCCTACGAGCAGTACTTC. It codes for CASSFSDSSYEQYF.

The genes are TRBV27 and TRBJ2-2; D unclear. Trimming removed 3 bases at V and 3 bases at J, with 8 bases between. CDR1 and CDR2 from the germline V gene are MNHEY and SMNVEV (reference sequence). This CDR3 has 14 amino acids. The CDR3 spells CASSFSAYTGELFF. CDR3 coding DNA: TGTGCCAGCAGTTTTTCCGCCTACACCGGGGAGCTGTTTTTT.

The gene calls are TRBV7-8 and TRBJ2-7; 7 positions match TRBD2. CDR1 is SGHVS and CDR2 is FQNEAQ in the germline V gene. Germline trimming cut 0 bases from V and 2 bases from J; bases unmatched to any gene: 1. The CDR3 is 14 residues long. In DNA form, the CDR3 reads TGTGCCAGCAGCTTAGCCGGGAGGACCTACGAGCAGTACTTC. Its protein product is CASSLAGRTYEQYF. Complete variable domain (other parts from reference TRBV7-8 and TRBJ2-7): GAGVSQSPRYKVAKRGQDVALRCDPISGHVSLFWYQQALGQGPEFLTYFQNEAQLDKSGLPSDRFFAERPEGSVSTLKIQRTQQEDSAVYLCASSLAGRTYEQYFGPGTRLTVT.

This clonotype was counted at least ten times. The gene calls are TRBV7-2 and TRBJ2-2; no firm D call. Trimming removed 0 bases from V and 4 bases from J, with 6 bases in between. Germline-derived CDR1 and CDR2 are SGHTA and FQGNSA. CDR3 length equals 14 residues. CDR3 sequence reads: CASSLAFLTGELFF. DNA of the CDR3: TGTGCCAGCAGCTTAGCGTTTCTCACCGGGGAGCTGTTTTTT.

The rearrangement links TRBV5-6 to TRBJ1-6, with TRBD1 matching 8 bases. V lost 3 bases to trimming and J lost 9 bases; unmatched junction nucleotides: 5. Germline V gene lookup returns CDR1 SGHDT and CDR2 YYEEEE. CDR3 length equals 14 residues. The CDR3 region is CASSSGQGGSPLHF. The CDR3 coding sequence is TGTGCCAGCAGCTCCGGACAGGGTGGTTCACCCCTCCACTTT.

The chain is built from TRBV28 and TRBJ2-1; 10 bases are shared with TRBD1. The CDR3 loop spans 15 amino acids. The germline CDR1 and CDR2 sequences are MDHEN and SYDVKM. Trimming at V came to 7 bases and at J to 9 bases, leaving 12 bases not matched to a gene. In DNA form, the CDR3 reads TGTGCCAGCAAGGTAACCGGGACAGGGGACCGTGAGCAGTTCTTC. This codes for CASKVTGTGDREQFF.

The J gene is TRBJ2-2, the V gene TRBV19; D may correspond to TRBD1 or TRBD2 (6 bases each). The CDR3 contains 14 residues. Trimming pared 7 bases from V and 0 bases from J, leaving 9 bases between. The V gene's germline CDR1 is LNHDA and CDR2 SQIVND (reference sequence). Here the CDR3 reads CASNGGPNTGELFF. In DNA form, the CDR3 reads TGTGCCAGTAATGGGGGGCCGAACACCGGGGAGCTGTTTTTT.

The CDR3 region has the DNA TGTGCCAGCGGAACTTCGGACCGCACAGATACGCAGTATTTT. Translating it yields CASGTSDRTDTQYF. The V gene is TRBV11-2, the J gene TRBJ2-3, with unresolved D. CDR3 length equals 14 residues. The germline V and J ends were trimmed by 8 bases and 1 base, with 13 bases remaining between them. Germline-derived CDR1 and CDR2 are SGHAT and FQNNGV.

As concerns this clonotype: An end of the junction does not agree with germline; a read error may underlie this. The genes are TRBV6-1 and TRBJ2-3; D may be TRBD1 (5 bases). CDR3 size: 14 residues. From germline, CDR1 is MNHNS and CDR2 SASEGT. The DNA for the CDR3 is TGTGCCAGCAGGGAAGGGGTTGGTCGAGATACGCAGTATTTT. Encoded protein: CASREGVGRDTQYF.

This clonotype was observed a handful of times. This chain connects TRBV7-6 to TRBJ2-1, with 9 bases matching TRBD2. CDR1 SGHVS and CDR2 FNYEAQ come from the germline V gene. This CDR3 contains 15 residues. The J segment lost 6 bases and the V segment lost 5 bases, leaving 8 bases of the junction unmatched. The CDR3, as DNA: TGTGCCAGCAGCCGGCCGGGACTAGCATCCAATGAGCAGTTCTTC. It yields the protein CASSRPGLASNEQFF.

This clonotype was picked up a small number of times. The chain has TRBV7-9 and TRBJ2-5; D uncertain. Germline loops: CDR1 SEHNR, CDR2 FQNEAQ (reference sequence). The CDR3 runs to 16 residues. Trimming took 6 bases from V and 5 from J, leaving 22 bases between them. The CDR3 bases are TGTGCCAGCAGTAGACGAACCGGCTCCCTTGGGGAGACCCAGTACTTC. Its protein product is CASSRRTGSLGETQYF.

The rearrangement uses TRBV12-5 and TRBJ2-5; maybe TRBD1 (6 bases). Trimming removed 4 bases at V and 1 base at J, with 10 bases between. The V gene's germline CDR1 is LGHNT and CDR2 FRNRAP. The CDR3 is 14 amino acids. CDR3 sequence: CASGSGQSQETQYF. CDR3 nucleotides: TGTGCTAGTGGTTCCGGACAGTCCCAAGAGACCCAGTACTTC.

This clonotype was seen repeatedly, ten times or more. The chain employs TRBV28 and TRBJ2-7; 13 bases align to TRBD2. The junction had 3 bases not matched to a gene; V was cut back by 3 bases and J by 7 bases. The CDR3 runs to 14 residues. Germline loops: CDR1 MDHEN, CDR2 SYDVKM. DNA for the CDR3: TGTGCCAGCAGTTTTGGACTAGCGGGAGCGGAGCAGTACTTC. This encodes CASSFGLAGAEQYF.

This clonotype was observed a few times. V gene TRBV28 combines with J gene TRBJ1-6; D is possibly TRBD1 (5 bases). The CDR3 consists of 15 residues. V lost 3 bases, J lost 6 bases, and 12 bases lay in between. The germline CDR1 and CDR2 sequences are MDHEN and SYDVKM. The CDR3 reads CASSFDRKVNSPLHF. Here the CDR3 DNA reads TGTGCCAGCAGTTTCGACAGAAAGGTTAATTCACCCCTCCACTTT.

There are many counts of this clonotype. The V call is TRBV19, the J call TRBJ2-7, with 7 bases fitting TRBD2. This CDR3 spans 14 amino acids. Per germline, CDR1 LNHDA and CDR2 SQIVND (reference sequence). After removal of 2 bases from V and 2 bases from J, the junction contained 3 bases not matched to a gene. CDR3 DNA: TGTGCCAGTAGTATATCCGCGGGAGCCTACGAGCAGTACTTC. It yields the protein CASSISAGAYEQYF. Based on the CDR3 plus reference TRBV19 and TRBJ2-7, the full variable domain is DGGITQSPKYLFRKEGQNVTLSCEQNLNHDAMYWYRQDPGQGLRLIYYSQIVNDFQKGDIAEGYSVSREKKESFPLTVTSAQKNPTAFYLCASSISAGAYEQYFGPGTRLTVT.

A few counts support this clonotype. V is TRBV12-3 or TRBV12-4 and J is TRBJ2-7; perhaps TRBD2 as D (5 bases). This CDR3 has 14 amino acids. Trimming shortened V by 5 bases and J by 2 bases, and 13 bases separated the two germline ends. Here the CDR3 DNA reads TGTGCCAGCAGTACCGCGGAGGCTGCCTACGAGCAGTACTTC. This encodes CASSTAEAAYEQYF.

J is TRBJ2-7 and V is TRBV24-1; the D gene is possibly TRBD2 (5 bases). This CDR3 contains 11 residues. CDR1 and CDR2 from the germline V gene are KGHDR and SFDVKD. The germline V and J ends were trimmed by 7 bases and 5 bases, with 8 bases remaining between them. The CDR3 DNA is TGTGCCACCAGAAAGGGAGACGAGCAGTACTTC. It codes for CATRKGDEQYF.